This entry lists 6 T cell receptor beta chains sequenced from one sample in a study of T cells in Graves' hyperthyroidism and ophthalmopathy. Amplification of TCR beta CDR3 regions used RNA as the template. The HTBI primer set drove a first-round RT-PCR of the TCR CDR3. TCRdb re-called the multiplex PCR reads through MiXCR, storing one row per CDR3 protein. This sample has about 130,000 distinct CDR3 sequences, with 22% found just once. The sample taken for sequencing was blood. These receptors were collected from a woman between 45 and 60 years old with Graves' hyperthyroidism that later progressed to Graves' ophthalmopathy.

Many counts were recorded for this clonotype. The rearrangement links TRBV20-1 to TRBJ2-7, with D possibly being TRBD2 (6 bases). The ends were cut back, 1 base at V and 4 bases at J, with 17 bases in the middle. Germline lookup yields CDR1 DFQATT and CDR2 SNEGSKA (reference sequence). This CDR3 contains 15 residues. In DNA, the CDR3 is TGCAGTGCTAGAGGCGCGTCGGGAGAACCTTACGAGCAGTACTTC. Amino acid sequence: CSARGASGEPYEQYF.

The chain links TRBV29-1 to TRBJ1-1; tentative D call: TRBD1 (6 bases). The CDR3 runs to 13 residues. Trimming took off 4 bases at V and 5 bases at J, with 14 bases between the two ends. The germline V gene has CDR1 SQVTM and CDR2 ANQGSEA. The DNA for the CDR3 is TGCAGCGTTGCGGAAAACAGGGTGACTGAAGCTTTCTTT. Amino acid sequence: CSVAENRVTEAFF.

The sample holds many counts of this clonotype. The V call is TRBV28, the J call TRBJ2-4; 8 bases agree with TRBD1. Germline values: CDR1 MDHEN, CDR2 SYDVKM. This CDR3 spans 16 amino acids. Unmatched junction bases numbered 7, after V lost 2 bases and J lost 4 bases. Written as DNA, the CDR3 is TGTGCCAGCAGTTTAGGACAGGGCTACGAGAAAAACATTCAGTACTTC. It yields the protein CASSLGQGYEKNIQYF.

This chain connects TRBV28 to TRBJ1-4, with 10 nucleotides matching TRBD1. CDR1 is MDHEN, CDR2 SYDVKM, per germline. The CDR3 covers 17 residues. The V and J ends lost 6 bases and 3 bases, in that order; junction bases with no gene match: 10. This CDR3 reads CASRSAGTGVPNEKLFF. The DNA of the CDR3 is TGTGCCAGCAGATCAGCCGGGACAGGGGTTCCTAATGAAAAACTGTTTTTT.

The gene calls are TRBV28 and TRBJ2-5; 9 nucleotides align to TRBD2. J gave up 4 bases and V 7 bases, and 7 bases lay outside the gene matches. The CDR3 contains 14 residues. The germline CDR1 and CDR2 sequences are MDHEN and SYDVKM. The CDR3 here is CASKAGGPRETQYF. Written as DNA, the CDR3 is TGTGCCAGCAAGGCGGGAGGGCCGCGAGAGACCCAGTACTTC. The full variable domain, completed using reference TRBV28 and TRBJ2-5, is DVKVTQSSRYLVKRTGEKVFLECVQDMDHENMFWYRQDPGLGLRLIYFSYDVKMKEKGDIPEGYSVSREKKERFSLILESASTNQTSMYLCASKAGGPRETQYFGPGTRLLVL.

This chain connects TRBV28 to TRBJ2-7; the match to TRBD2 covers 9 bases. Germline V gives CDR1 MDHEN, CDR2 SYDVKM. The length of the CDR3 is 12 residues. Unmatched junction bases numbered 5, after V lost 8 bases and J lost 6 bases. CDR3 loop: CASVASGTEQYF. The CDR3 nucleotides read TGTGCCAGCGTCGCTAGCGGGACCGAGCAGTACTTC.